These 10 T cell receptor beta chains originate from one sample sequenced in a study of T cells in Graves' hyperthyroidism and ophthalmopathy. The TCR beta CDR3 regions underwent amplification using RNA transcripts as the source. The HTBI primer set served for first-round RT-PCR of the TCR CDR3. MiXCR, applied by TCRdb to the multiplex PCR reads, yields one record per CDR3 protein. The repertoire consists of about 360,000 distinct CDR3 sequences, with 15% to 20% occurring once and the leading ten covering 3.7%. The sequenced sample was blood. The receptors derive from a woman aged 18-29 years with Graves' hyperthyroidism.

This clonotype has a count of ten or more. This sequence joins TRBV6-1 and TRBJ1-5; D remains unclear. Trimming stripped 7 bases from V and 7 bases from J, with 20 bases between. This CDR3 spans 15 amino acids. From germline, CDR1 is MNHNS and CDR2 SASEGT. The CDR3 region is CASTPWLRVEQPQHF. The DNA of the CDR3 is TGTGCCAGCACCCCTTGGTTGAGGGTGGAACAGCCCCAGCATTTT.

This clonotype has a count of ten or more. This sequence joins TRBV24-1 and TRBJ2-2; the D is unclear. V was clipped by 6 bases and J by 7 bases, with 8 bases between them. The CDR3 is 12 residues long. Looked up from germline, CDR1 is KGHDR and CDR2 is SFDVKD. CDR3 in amino acids: CATSNEVGELFF. CDR3 coding DNA: TGTGCCACCAGTAACGAGGTCGGGGAGCTGTTTTTT.

This clonotype was recorded at least ten times. V gene TRBV6-1 combines with J gene TRBJ1-5; TRBD1 aligns across 9 bases. J lost 1 base, V lost 6 bases, and 4 bases had no gene match. This CDR3 contains 15 residues. Looked up from germline, CDR1 is MNHNS and CDR2 is SASEGT. This CDR3 is CASRRQGVSNQPQHF. CDR3 sequence (DNA): TGTGCCAGCAGAAGACAGGGGGTGAGCAATCAGCCCCAGCATTTT.

This clonotype was seen many times. As DNA, the CDR3 is TGTGCCAGCAGCTTGGGAGGGACCGATCAGCCCCAGCATTTT. This gives the protein CASSLGGTDQPQHF. The V and J genes are TRBV5-6 and TRBJ1-5, with a tentative D call TRBD1 (5 bases). The CDR3 runs 14 residues. Trimming pared 0 bases from V and 5 bases from J, leaving 9 bases between. Germline V lookup: CDR1 SGHDT, CDR2 YYEEEE. The whole variable domain, remainder taken from reference TRBV5-6 and TRBJ1-5, is DAGVTQSPTHLIKTRGQQVTLRCSPKSGHDTVSWYQQALGQGPQFIFQYYEEEERQRGNFPDRFSGHQFPNYSSELNVNALLLGDSALYLCASSLGGTDQPQHFGDGTRLSIL.

This chain links TRBV29-1 with TRBJ1-2; 9 bases are a match to TRBD1. Per germline, CDR1 SQVTM and CDR2 ANQGSEA. The ends lost 4 bases at V and 4 bases at J; junction bases unmatched: 4. The CDR3 has 13 residues. The CDR3 nucleotides read TGCAGCGTTGGGGGGACAGGGACCTATGGCTACACCTTC. It specifies CSVGGTGTYGYTF. The full variable domain, in which reference TRBV29-1 and TRBJ1-2 provide the parts outside the CDR3, is SAVISQKPSRDICQRGTSLTIQCQVDSQVTMMFWYRQQPGQSLTLIATANQGSEATYESGFVIDKFPISRPNLTFSTLTVSNMSPEDSSIYLCSVGGTGTYGYTFGSGTRLTVV.

The gene calls are TRBV12-3 or TRBV12-4 and TRBJ2-7; the D is unclear. V gave up 5 bases and J gave up 3 bases, with 11 bases separating them. The CDR3 is 13 amino acids. The CDR3 protein is CASSMTTSYEQYF. CDR3 nucleotide sequence: TGTGCCAGCAGTATGACGACAAGCTACGAGCAGTACTTC.

This clonotype was counted at least ten times. The chain links TRBV9 to TRBJ1-2; possible D gene TRBD1, 5 bases. Germline loops: CDR1 SGDLS, CDR2 YYNGEE. Trimming stripped 0 bases from V and 0 bases from J, with 9 bases between. There are 15 residues in the CDR3. CDR3 in amino acids: CASSVEGTANYGYTF. In DNA form, the CDR3 reads TGTGCCAGCAGCGTAGAAGGGACTGCTAACTATGGCTACACCTTC.

As for this clonotype: A much more abundant neighbour one base away suggests this may be a read error. It is likely a read error, because the conserved phenylalanine at the end of the CDR3 is missing. The V and J genes are TRBV19 and TRBJ1-1; no firm D call. Trimming took 2 bases from V and 3 from J, leaving 7 bases between them. The CDR3 totals 13 residues. The V gene's germline CDR1 is LNHDA and CDR2 SQIVND (reference sequence). The CDR3 sequence: CASSIKTYTEAFL. The CDR3 DNA is TGTGCCAGTAGTATAAAGACCTACACTGAAGCTTTCTTA.

The V and J genes are TRBV4-1 and TRBJ1-5; D gene uncertain. Trimming left V 2 bases short and J 8 bases short, with 10 bases between. The CDR3 runs to 13 residues. The germline V gene has CDR1 MGHRA and CDR2 YSYEKL. The CDR3 DNA reads TGCGCCAGCAGCCAAACCCTCGGGGAGCCCCAGCATTTT. Its protein product is CASSQTLGEPQHF.

The chain joins TRBV11-2 to TRBJ2-2; a weak D match, TRBD2 (7 bases). This CDR3 comprises 17 residues. Germline loops: CDR1 SGHAT, CDR2 FQNNGV. V was pared by 4 bases and J by 4 bases, with 19 bases between. The CDR3 region is CASSSVGRGHGTGELFF. CDR3 bases: TGTGCCAGCAGCTCCGTCGGGCGGGGGCATGGCACCGGGGAGCTGTTTTTT. Based on the CDR3 plus reference TRBV11-2 and TRBJ2-2, the full variable domain is EAGVAQSPRYKIIEKRQSVAFWCNPISGHATLYWYQQILGQGPKLLIQFQNNGVVDDSQLPKDRFSAERLKGVDSTLKIQPAKLEDSAVYLCASSSVGRGHGTGELFFGEGSRLTVL.